This T cell receptor beta chain was documented in a study of shared clonotypes between healthy human individuals. Some clones are missing from TCRdb's copy, which holds only in-frame ones; the method was immunoSEQ multiplex PCR. The sample consists of around 2.5 million clones, 80% to 95% of them appearing once. Losses at the gene ends were 5 bases for V and 3 bases for J; bases not matched to a gene: 13. The CDR3 totals 16 residues. Germline V gene lookup returns CDR1 SGHAT and CDR2 FQNNGV. The rearrangement uses TRBV11-2 and TRBJ2-7, with 7 positions matching TRBD2. Sequenced: naive CD4+ T cells from PBMCs. Noted subset: CD45RA+ positively selected. The clonotype was recovered from a man aged 18-30 years in good health. Some clones in this sample may be carry-over from other donors' samples. In DNA form, the CDR3 reads TGTGCCAGCAGCCCCCGAGGGCGGGAGTCTTTCTACGAGCAGTACTTC. Residues: CASSPRGRESFYEQYF.